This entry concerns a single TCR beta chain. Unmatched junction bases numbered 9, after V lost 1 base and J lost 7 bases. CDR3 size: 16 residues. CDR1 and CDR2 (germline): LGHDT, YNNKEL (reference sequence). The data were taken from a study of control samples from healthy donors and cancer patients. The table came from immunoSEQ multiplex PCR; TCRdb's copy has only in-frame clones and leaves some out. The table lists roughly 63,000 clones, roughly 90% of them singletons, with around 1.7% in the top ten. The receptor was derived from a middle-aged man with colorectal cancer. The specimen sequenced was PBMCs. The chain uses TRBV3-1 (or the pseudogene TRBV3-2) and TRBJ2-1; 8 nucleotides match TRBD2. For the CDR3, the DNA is TGTGCCAGCAGCCAAGTTCGCGGGGGGTTAATGAATGAGCAGTTCTTC. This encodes CASSQVRGGLMNEQFF.